These 26 T cell receptor beta chains share one sample of origin, sequenced in a study of T cell responses to AZD1222 COVID-19 vaccine. Only in-frame clones appear in the TCRdb table, and some are missing; sequencing was by immunoSEQ multiplex PCR. The data show some 160,000 clones, with around 93% seen just once and about 4.5% held by the top ten. Specimen: peripheral blood, collected on day 0 of AZD1222 vaccination. The receptors were gathered from an adult in good health.

The V and J genes are TRBV2 and TRBJ2-7, with TRBD2 as a possible D gene (7 bases). This CDR3 has 15 amino acids. In germline, CDR1 is SNHLY, CDR2 FYNNEI. Trimming removed 11 bases at V and 0 bases at J, with 20 bases between. For the CDR3, the DNA is TGTGCCCTCATCGGGGGGCAGCTCAACTCCTACGAGCAGTACTTC. Translation gives CALIGGQLNSYEQYF.

Details on this clone: At the DNA level, this CDR3 is encoded by other sequences in the same sample as well. The chain carries TRBV11-2 and TRBJ2-5; 11 bases match TRBD1. Germline trimming cut 7 bases from V and 11 bases from J; bases unmatched to any gene: 24. The germline V gene has CDR1 SGHAT and CDR2 FQNNGV. This CDR3 contains 18 residues. The CDR3 sequence: CASTSGWTGGEILRTQYF. In nucleotides, the CDR3 is TGTGCCAGCACCAGTGGGTGGACAGGGGGCGAGATATTAAGGACTCAGTACTTC.

The chain links TRBV18 to TRBJ1-1; the D gene is possibly TRBD1 (6 bases). Looked up from germline, CDR1 is KGHSH and CDR2 is LQKENI. V was pared by 4 bases and J by 4 bases, with 10 bases between. This CDR3 spans 13 amino acids. CDR3 bases: TGTGCCAGCTCACAGATAGGGGGCACTGAAGCTTTCTTT. Protein product: CASSQIGGTEAFF.

The chain links TRBV19 to TRBJ1-2; D ambiguous. This CDR3 contains 14 residues. Germline CDR1 is LNHDA and CDR2 is SQIVND (reference sequence). V gave up 2 bases and J gave up 4 bases, with 11 bases separating them. The CDR3 loop reads CASSIMSSSYGYTF. CDR3 sequence (DNA): TGTGCCAGTAGTATAATGTCGTCTTCCTATGGCTACACCTTC.

The chain employs TRBV5-1 and TRBJ2-7; 7 nucleotides agree with TRBD1. CDR3 length: 15 amino acids. Germline lookup yields CDR1 SGHRS and CDR2 YFSETQ. J was trimmed by 2 bases and V by 4 bases; bases with no gene match: 9. CDR3 sequence: CASSASQGTTYEQYF. CDR3 nucleotides: TGCGCCAGCAGCGCCTCACAGGGGACAACCTACGAGCAGTACTTC.

V and J are TRBV27 and TRBJ2-1; 7 nucleotides match TRBD2. The germline V gene has CDR1 MNHEY and CDR2 SMNVEV (reference sequence). The ends lost 4 bases at V and 6 bases at J; junction bases unmatched: 9. The CDR3 is made up of 15 amino acids. The CDR3, as DNA: TGTGCCAGCAGTTCCCTAGCGGCTGGGGTCAATGAGCAGTTCTTC. Protein sequence: CASSSLAAGVNEQFF.

The V gene is TRBV19, the J gene TRBJ2-3; 11 positions agree with TRBD2. CDR1 is LNHDA, CDR2 SQIVND, per germline (reference sequence). The length of the CDR3 is 16 residues. The V gene end was trimmed by 6 bases and the J gene end by 0 bases; junction bases not matched to a gene: 5. CDR3 loop: CASSATSGRSTDTQYF. The CDR3 DNA sequence: TGTGCCAGTAGCGCCACTAGCGGGAGAAGCACAGATACGCAGTATTTT.

The chain is built from TRBV12-3 or TRBV12-4 and TRBJ2-2; D call uncertain. V lost 6 bases to trimming and J lost 8 bases, with 13 bases between them. The CDR3 is made up of 13 amino acids. The CDR3 nucleotides read TGTGCCAGCAGCCCCACCGGTGGGGGGGAGCTGTTTTTT. Translated, it gives CASSPTGGGELFF.

J is TRBJ1-5 and V is TRBV5-8; D gene uncertain. Trimming took off 4 bases at V and 6 bases at J, with 11 bases between the two ends. This CDR3 comprises 13 residues. Germline CDR1 SGHTS, CDR2 YDEGEE. The CDR3 DNA sequence: TGTGCCAGCAGCCCCCCTGGGGTTCAGCCCCAGCATTTT. Translation: CASSPPGVQPQHF.

This sequence joins TRBV21-1 and TRBJ2-1. TRBV21-1 is assigned pseudogene status. CDR3 length: 14 residues. The DNA of the CDR3 is TGTGCCAGCAGCAAGACGGCCTCCTACAATGAGCAGTTCTTC. Its protein product is CASSKTASYNEQFF.

The chain recombines TRBV2 with TRBJ1-1; a weak D match, TRBD1 (6 bases). Germline loops: CDR1 SNHLY, CDR2 FYNNEI. CDR3 length equals 15 residues. V lost 10 bases, J lost 7 bases, and 25 bases lay in between. The CDR3 nucleotides read TGTGCCACCATGTTGACCGAGCAGGGGTTGCATGAAGCTTTCTTT. Protein: CATMLTEQGLHEAFF.

This chain joins TRBV9 and TRBJ2-7; weak D call: TRBD1 (5 bases). Per germline, CDR1 SGDLS and CDR2 YYNGEE. This CDR3 comprises 13 residues. V was shortened by 0 bases and J by 6 bases, with 10 bases between the two germline ends. The CDR3 DNA sequence: TGTGCCAGCAGCGTAGCCGCAGGGTTCGAGCAGTACTTC. Encoded protein: CASSVAAGFEQYF.

The chain uses TRBV28 and TRBJ2-5; possibly TRBD1 or TRBD2 for D (6 bases each). Germline values: CDR1 MDHEN, CDR2 SYDVKM. The CDR3 consists of 14 residues. Deletions cut 5 bases from V and 5 bases from J, with 15 bases between. The CDR3: CASSESGAGETQYF. CDR3 coding DNA: TGTGCCAGCAGTGAGTCGGGGGCAGGGGAGACCCAGTACTTC. Complete variable domain (other parts from reference TRBV28 and TRBJ2-5): DVKVTQSSRYLVKRTGEKVFLECVQDMDHENMFWYRQDPGLGLRLIYFSYDVKMKEKGDIPEGYSVSREKKERFSLILESASTNQTSMYLCASSESGAGETQYFGPGTRLLVL.

The chain has TRBV6-5 and TRBJ2-4; TRBD2 agrees at 8 bases. Per the germline V gene, CDR1 is MNHEY and CDR2 is SVGAGI. V dropped 5 bases and J dropped 4; count of bases not matched to a gene: 7. This CDR3 region has 15 residues. The CDR3 region has the DNA TGTGCCAGCAGTCCCCCCGGGGGGGCGAAAAACATTCAGTACTTC. Translated: CASSPPGGAKNIQYF.

The rearrangement joins TRBV19 to TRBJ2-7, with 10 bases matching TRBD1. CDR1 is LNHDA, CDR2 SQIVND, per germline (reference sequence). This CDR3 has 15 residues. Trimming took 5 bases from V and 3 from J; bases not matched to a gene: 7. The CDR3 DNA sequence: TGTGCCAGTAGTTCTCCCGGGACAGGGGTCTACGAGCAGTACTTC. Its protein is CASSSPGTGVYEQYF.

The chain couples TRBV3-1 (or the pseudogene TRBV3-2) to TRBJ1-1; the D is unclear. The V and J ends lost 6 bases and 3 bases respectively, with 11 bases between them. CDR1 is LGHDT, CDR2 YNNKEL, per germline (reference sequence). The CDR3 loop spans 13 amino acids. The DNA of the CDR3 is TGTGCCAGCAGTTTCGGTGGGTACACTGAAGCTTTCTTT. Protein sequence: CASSFGGYTEAFF.

J is TRBJ1-2 and V is TRBV25-1; D not certain. The CDR3 spans 17 residues. CDR1 and CDR2 (germline): MGHDK, SYGVNS. The V end was cut by 6 bases, the J end by 10 bases, with 30 bases between. The DNA of the CDR3 is TGTGCCAGCAGCCTCGCTCTTTCTTGGCGGGTGACGTGGTCCTACACCTTC. Amino acid sequence: CASSLALSWRVTWSYTF.

The chain is built from TRBV29-1 and TRBJ1-1; D perhaps matches TRBD1 (5 bases). This CDR3 contains 13 residues. Looked up from germline, CDR1 is SQVTM and CDR2 is ANQGSEA. V lost 6 bases, J lost 0 bases, and 11 bases lay in between. Written as DNA, the CDR3 is TGCAGCGTGGGGCGGGTCCTGAACACTGAAGCTTTCTTT. As protein: CSVGRVLNTEAFF. The complete variable domain, with remaining parts taken from reference TRBV29-1 and TRBJ1-1, reads SAVISQKPSRDICQRGTSLTIQCQVDSQVTMMFWYRQQPGQSLTLIATANQGSEATYESGFVIDKFPISRPNLTFSTLTVSNMSPEDSSIYLCSVGRVLNTEAFFGQGTRLTVV.

The rearrangement links TRBV2 to TRBJ1-6; D may be TRBD1 (5 bases). The V and J ends lost 6 bases and 5 bases respectively, with 17 bases between them. The germline V gene has CDR1 SNHLY and CDR2 FYNNEI. The CDR3 loop spans 16 amino acids. CDR3 coding DNA: TGTGCCAGCAGCTGGGACCAACCGGATAATAATTCACCCCTCCACTTT. Translating gives CASSWDQPDNNSPLHF.

The rearrangement links TRBV4-1 to TRBJ1-2; 8 bases are shared with TRBD1. This CDR3 has 14 amino acids. CDR1 MGHRA and CDR2 YSYEKL come from the germline V gene. With V trimmed by 1 base and J by 7 bases, 5 bases remained unmatched. As DNA, the CDR3 is TGCGCCAGCAGCCAAGGGACAGGGTTGGGTGGCTACACCTTC. Translation gives CASSQGTGLGGYTF.

As DNA, the CDR3 is TGTGCCAGCAGCTTTACAGGGTTTAATGAAAAACTGTTTTTT. This gives the protein CASSFTGFNEKLFF. The V call is TRBV28, the J call TRBJ1-4; D is perhaps TRBD1 (6 bases). V dropped 6 bases and J dropped 4 bases, with 12 bases sitting between them. The CDR3 length is 14 residues. Germline CDR1 MDHEN, CDR2 SYDVKM.

This chain links TRBV11-3 with TRBJ2-3, with D unresolved. Germline assignment: CDR1 SGHNT and CDR2 YENEEA. Trimming removed 4 bases at V and 1 base at J, with 6 bases between. The CDR3 runs 13 residues. The CDR3 loop reads CASSWMGTDTQYF. The CDR3 coding sequence is TGTGCCAGCAGCTGGATGGGCACAGATACGCAGTATTTT.

The V and J genes are TRBV19 and TRBJ1-2; D remains unclear. The germline gives CDR1 LNHDA, CDR2 SQIVND (reference sequence). CDR3 length: 15 amino acids. V was cut by 4 bases and J by 6 bases, with 18 bases left in between. CDR3 DNA: TGTGCCAGTAGTAAAATCGGCCTATCAGTGGATGGCTACACCTTC. Translation: CASSKIGLSVDGYTF.

This rearrangement joins TRBV6-5 to TRBJ1-4; D uncertain. The CDR3 is 16 amino acids. CDR1 MNHEY and CDR2 SVGAGI come from the germline V gene. V lost 1 base and J 7 bases, leaving 16 bases between the germline ends. Here the CDR3 reads CASSYWIGSKAEKLFF. CDR3 bases: TGTGCCAGCAGTTACTGGATTGGGAGTAAAGCTGAAAAACTGTTTTTT.

V is TRBV27 and J is TRBJ1-6; no clear D. The V and J ends lost 0 bases and 7 bases respectively, with 4 bases between them. The germline CDR1 and CDR2 sequences are MNHEY and SMNVEV (reference sequence). The CDR3 length is 13 residues. CDR3 sequence (DNA): TGTGCCAGCAGTTTATCGGGCAATTCACCCCTCCACTTT. Encoded protein: CASSLSGNSPLHF.

The genes are TRBV7-9 and TRBJ2-5, with D unresolved. The length of the CDR3 is 12 residues. V lost 1 base and J 5 bases, leaving 5 bases between the germline ends. Germline CDR1 and CDR2: SEHNR and FQNEAQ (reference sequence). CDR3 residues: CASSLVGETQYF. Written as DNA, the CDR3 is TGTGCCAGCAGCTTAGTCGGCGAGACCCAGTACTTC.